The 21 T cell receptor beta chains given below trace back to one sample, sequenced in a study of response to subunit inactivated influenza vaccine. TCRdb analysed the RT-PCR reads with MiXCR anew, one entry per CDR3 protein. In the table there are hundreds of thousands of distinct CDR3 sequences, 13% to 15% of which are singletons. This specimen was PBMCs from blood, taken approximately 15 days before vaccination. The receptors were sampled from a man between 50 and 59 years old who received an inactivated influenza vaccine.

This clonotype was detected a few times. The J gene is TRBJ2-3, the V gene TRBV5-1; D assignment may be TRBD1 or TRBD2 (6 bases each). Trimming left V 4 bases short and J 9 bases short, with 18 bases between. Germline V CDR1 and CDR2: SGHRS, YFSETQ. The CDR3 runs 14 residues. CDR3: CASSPEGVGRTQYF. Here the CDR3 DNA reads TGCGCCAGCAGCCCGGAGGGGGTGGGCCGCACGCAGTATTTT.

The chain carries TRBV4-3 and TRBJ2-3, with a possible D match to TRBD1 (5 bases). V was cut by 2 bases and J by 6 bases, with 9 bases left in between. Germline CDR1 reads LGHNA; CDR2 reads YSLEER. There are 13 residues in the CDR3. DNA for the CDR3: TGCGCCAGCAGCCAATCCCAGGGCGATACGCAGTATTTT. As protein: CASSQSQGDTQYF.

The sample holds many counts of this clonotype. CDR3 nucleotides: TGTGCCAGCAGTTTAGGCCGACGAATGTTTGGGACAGGGCCACCAAGGAGCTCCTACGAGCAGTACTTC. Its translation is CASSLGRRMFGTGPPRSSYEQYF. The V gene is TRBV12-3 or TRBV12-4, the J gene TRBJ2-7; TRBD1 matches at 9 bases. This CDR3 is built from 23 residues. V gave up 1 base and J gave up 0 bases; unmatched junction bases: 25.

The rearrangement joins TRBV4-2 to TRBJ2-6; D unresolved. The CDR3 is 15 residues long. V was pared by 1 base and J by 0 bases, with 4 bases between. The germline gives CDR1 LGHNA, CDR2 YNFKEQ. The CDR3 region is CASSQASSGANVLTF. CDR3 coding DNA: TGTGCCAGCAGCCAAGCCAGCTCTGGGGCCAACGTCCTGACTTTC.

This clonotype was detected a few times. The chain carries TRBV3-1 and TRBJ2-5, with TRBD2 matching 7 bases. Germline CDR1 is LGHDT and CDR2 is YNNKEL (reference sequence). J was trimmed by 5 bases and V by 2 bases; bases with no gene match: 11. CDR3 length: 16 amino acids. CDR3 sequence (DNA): TGTGCCAGCAGCCAAAATTTTATGGCGGGAGATGAGACCCAGTACTTC. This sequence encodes CASSQNFMAGDETQYF.

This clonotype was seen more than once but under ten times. In nucleotides, the CDR3 is TGTGCCAGCTCACCCTCACAGGGATCCTACGAGCAGTACTTC. Amino acids: CASSPSQGSYEQYF. This chain connects TRBV18 to TRBJ2-7, with D tentatively TRBD1 (6 bases). The V end was cut by 3 bases, the J end by 1 base, with 10 bases between. The germline V gene has CDR1 KGHSH and CDR2 LQKENI. This CDR3 is 14 amino acids long.

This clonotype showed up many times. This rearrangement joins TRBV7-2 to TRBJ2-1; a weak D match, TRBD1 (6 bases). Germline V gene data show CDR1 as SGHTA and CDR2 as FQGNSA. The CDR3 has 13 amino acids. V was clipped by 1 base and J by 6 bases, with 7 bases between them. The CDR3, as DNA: TGTGCCAGCAGCTTAGGACAGGTCAATGAGCAGTTCTTC. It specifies CASSLGQVNEQFF.

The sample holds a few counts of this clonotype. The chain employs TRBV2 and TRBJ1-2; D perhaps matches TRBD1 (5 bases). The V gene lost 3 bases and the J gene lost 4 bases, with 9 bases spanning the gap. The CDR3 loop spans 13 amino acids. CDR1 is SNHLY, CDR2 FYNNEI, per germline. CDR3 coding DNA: TGTGCCAGCAGTGATGGGGGGGTCTATGGCTACACCTTC. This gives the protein CASSDGGVYGYTF.

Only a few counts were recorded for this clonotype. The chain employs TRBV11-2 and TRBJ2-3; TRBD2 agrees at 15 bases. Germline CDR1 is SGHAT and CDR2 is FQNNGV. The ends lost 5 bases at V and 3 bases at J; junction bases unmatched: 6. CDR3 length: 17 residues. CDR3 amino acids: CASSPGTSGRQTDTQYF. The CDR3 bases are TGTGCCAGCAGCCCCGGGACTAGCGGGAGGCAGACAGATACGCAGTATTTT.

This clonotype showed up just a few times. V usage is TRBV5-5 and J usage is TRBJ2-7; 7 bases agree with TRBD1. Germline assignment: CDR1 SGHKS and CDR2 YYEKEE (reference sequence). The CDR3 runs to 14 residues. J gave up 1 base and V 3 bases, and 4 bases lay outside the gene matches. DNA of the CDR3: TGTGCCAGCAGCTGGGACAGAACGTCCTACGAGCAGTACTTC. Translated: CASSWDRTSYEQYF.

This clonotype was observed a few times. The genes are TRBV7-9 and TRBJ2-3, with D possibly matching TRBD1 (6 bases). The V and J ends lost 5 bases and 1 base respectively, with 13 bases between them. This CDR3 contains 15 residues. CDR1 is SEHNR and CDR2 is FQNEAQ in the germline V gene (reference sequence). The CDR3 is CASSQSRTGTDTQYF. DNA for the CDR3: TGTGCCAGCAGCCAGAGTCGGACAGGCACAGATACGCAGTATTTT.

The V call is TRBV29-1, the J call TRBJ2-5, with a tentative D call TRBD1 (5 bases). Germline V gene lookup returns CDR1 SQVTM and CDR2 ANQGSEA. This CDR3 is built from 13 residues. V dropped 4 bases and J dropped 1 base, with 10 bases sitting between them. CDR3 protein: CSVGHRLQETQYF. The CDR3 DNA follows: TGCAGCGTTGGGCACAGGCTCCAAGAGACCCAGTACTTC.

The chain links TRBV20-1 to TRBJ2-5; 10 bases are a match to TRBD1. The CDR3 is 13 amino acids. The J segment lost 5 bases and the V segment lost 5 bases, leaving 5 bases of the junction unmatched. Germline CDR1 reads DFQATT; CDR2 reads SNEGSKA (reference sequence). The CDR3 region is CSAHRDRGETQYF. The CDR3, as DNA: TGCAGTGCTCACCGGGACAGGGGCGAGACCCAGTACTTC.

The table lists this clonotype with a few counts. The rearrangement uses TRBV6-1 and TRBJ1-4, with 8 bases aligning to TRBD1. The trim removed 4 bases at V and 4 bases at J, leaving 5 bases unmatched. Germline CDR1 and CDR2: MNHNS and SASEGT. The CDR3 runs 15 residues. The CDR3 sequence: CASSAGTGLNEKLFF. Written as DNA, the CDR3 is TGTGCCAGCAGTGCCGGGACAGGCCTTAATGAAAAACTGTTTTTT.

The CDR3 DNA follows: TGTGCCAGCAGCTCACTAACGACAGGGGGCAATCAGCCCCAGCATTTT. Its protein is CASSSLTTGGNQPQHF. V usage is TRBV5-6 and J usage is TRBJ1-5; 8 nucleotides agree with TRBD1. This CDR3 has 16 amino acids. The V gene's germline CDR1 is SGHDT and CDR2 YYEEEE. After removal of 3 bases from V and 2 bases from J, the junction contained 7 bases not matched to a gene.

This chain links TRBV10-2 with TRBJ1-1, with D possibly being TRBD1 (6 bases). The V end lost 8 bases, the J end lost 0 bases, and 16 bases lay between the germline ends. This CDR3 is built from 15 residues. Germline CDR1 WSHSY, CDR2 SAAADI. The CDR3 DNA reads TGCGCCAGCGTGAGTCAGGGGTCTCTGAACACTGAAGCTTTCTTT. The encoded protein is CASVSQGSLNTEAFF.

The CDR3 sequence is CASSPGIAASSYEQYF. The CDR3 nucleotides read TGCGCCAGCAGCCCGGGGATAGCGGCAAGCTCCTACGAGCAGTACTTC. The chain uses TRBV5-1 and TRBJ2-7, with D tentatively TRBD2 (6 bases). Germline V gives CDR1 SGHRS, CDR2 YFSETQ. Trimming pared 4 bases from V and 0 bases from J, leaving 17 bases between. This CDR3 comprises 16 residues.

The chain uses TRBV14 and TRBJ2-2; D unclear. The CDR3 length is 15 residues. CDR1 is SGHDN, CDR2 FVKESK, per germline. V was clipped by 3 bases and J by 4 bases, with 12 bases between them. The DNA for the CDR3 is TGTGCCAGCAGCCACCTCCGGTGGGGCACCGGGGAGCTGTTTTTT. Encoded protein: CASSHLRWGTGELFF.

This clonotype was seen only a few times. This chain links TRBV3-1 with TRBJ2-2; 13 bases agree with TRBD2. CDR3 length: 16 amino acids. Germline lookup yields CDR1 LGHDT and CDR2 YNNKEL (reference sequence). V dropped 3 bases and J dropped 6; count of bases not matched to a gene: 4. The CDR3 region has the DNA TGTGCCAGCAGCCACACTAGCGGGGGGGCCGCCGGGGAGCTGTTTTTT. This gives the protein CASSHTSGGAAGELFF.

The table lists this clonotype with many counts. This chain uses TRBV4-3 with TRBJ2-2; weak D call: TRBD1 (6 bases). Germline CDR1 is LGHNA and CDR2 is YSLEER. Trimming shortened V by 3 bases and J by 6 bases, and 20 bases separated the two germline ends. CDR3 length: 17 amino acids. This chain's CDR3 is CASSHQFGTPVAGELFF. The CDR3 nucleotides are TGCGCCAGCAGCCACCAATTCGGGACACCGGTTGCCGGGGAGCTGTTTTTT.

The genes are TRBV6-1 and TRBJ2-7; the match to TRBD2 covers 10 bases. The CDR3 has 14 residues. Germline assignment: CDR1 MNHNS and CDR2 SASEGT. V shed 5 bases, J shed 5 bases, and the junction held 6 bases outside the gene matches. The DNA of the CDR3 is TGTGCCAGCAGTATGACTAGCGGGCGAGACGAGCAGTACTTC. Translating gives CASSMTSGRDEQYF.